The 5 T cell receptor beta chains presented below share a single source sample, sequenced in a study of cytomegalovirus exposure and HLA in healthy donors. Researchers ran the PCR with 60 Vbeta and 13 Jbeta primers. Only in-frame clones appear in the TCRdb table, and some are missing; sequencing was by immunoSEQ multiplex PCR. Of 45,000 to 65,000 clones in the sample, roughly 80% were seen once. The specimen sequenced was PBMCs. Source of these receptors: a woman in her forties in good health and CMV-seropositive.

The rearrangement uses TRBV29-1 and TRBJ2-2, with D maybe TRBD1 (6 bases). Deletions cut 5 bases from V and 5 bases from J, with 18 bases between. The CDR3 runs to 15 residues. From germline, CDR1 is SQVTM and CDR2 ANQGSEA. This CDR3 is CSVLETGSRTGELFF. DNA for the CDR3: TGCAGCGTTCTCGAGACAGGCAGCAGAACCGGGGAGCTGTTTTTT.

The chain carries TRBV5-1 and TRBJ2-7; maybe TRBD1 (5 bases). Germline V gene sequence: CDR1 SGHRS, CDR2 YFSETQ. The CDR3 extends over 14 amino acids. V was shortened by 2 bases and J by 0 bases, with 9 bases between the two germline ends. DNA for the CDR3: TGCGCCAGCAGCTTCTCGACAGACTCCTACGAGCAGTACTTC. This gives the protein CASSFSTDSYEQYF.

The chain joins TRBV7-6 to TRBJ2-2; 7 bases align to TRBD2. Trimming cost V 7 bases and J 3 bases; bases outside gene matches: 5. The CDR3 sequence is 14 residues long. Germline V gives CDR1 SGHVS, CDR2 FNYEAQ. The CDR3 is CASKGTTYTGELFF. CDR3 DNA sequence: TGTGCCAGCAAGGGGACTACTTACACCGGGGAGCTGTTTTTT.

The V call is TRBV28, the J call TRBJ2-5, with 8 bases lining up with TRBD1. The CDR3 is 15 residues long. Unmatched junction bases numbered 8, after V lost 5 bases and J lost 3 bases. Germline V gene data show CDR1 as MDHEN and CDR2 as SYDVKM. The CDR3, as DNA: TGTGCCAGCAGTCCGAGGACAGGGACGGAAGAGACCCAGTACTTC. It is translated as CASSPRTGTEETQYF.

V gene TRBV7-2 combines with J gene TRBJ2-2, with 8 bases that match TRBD2. The CDR3 sequence is 16 residues long. CDR1 SGHTA and CDR2 FQGNSA come from the germline V gene. J lost 5 bases, V lost 2 bases, and 7 bases had no gene match. The CDR3 reads CASSLSFRGGTGELFF. CDR3 nucleotide sequence: TGTGCCAGCAGCTTATCTTTTCGGGGGGGTACCGGGGAGCTGTTTTTT.